This note documents a single T cell receptor (beta chain) sequence. The antigen is not known. In germline, CDR1 is SNHLY, CDR2 FYNNEI. The CDR3 loop spans 14 amino acids. The trim removed 4 bases at V and 5 bases at J, leaving 7 bases unmatched. The data derive from a study of graft-versus-host responses after intestinal transplantation. The wider study: Recipients were all induced with anti-thymocyte globulin, then given tacrolimus and steroids for approximately 3 years.

Findings and limits, study-wide: Recipient bone marrow held GvH clones, some seen earlier in ileum or blood. Peak GvH clone levels in circulation were associated with early post-transplant HvG declines.

The assay was immunoSEQ multiplex PCR, and TCRdb's table has in-frame clones only and misses some. In the table there are tens of thousands of clones, under 90% of which are singletons. Specimen: unstimulated CD4+ T cells sorted from spleen or lymph node cells, collected before transplant. V usage is TRBV2 and J usage is TRBJ2-5; TRBD1 agrees at 7 bases. This clonotype was sampled from a human donor who was the organ donor for an intestinal transplant. CDR3 loop: CASSGTGRQETQYF. CDR3 bases: TGTGCCAGCAGTGGGACAGGAAGGCAGGAGACCCAGTACTTC.